The 7 T cell receptor beta chains below all came from one sample that was sequenced in a study of T cells in Graves' hyperthyroidism and ophthalmopathy. RNA transcripts yielded amplified TCR beta CDR3 regions. Carried out on the TCR CDR3, a first-round RT-PCR used the HTBI primer set. TCRdb fed the multiplex PCR reads into MiXCR, producing one record per CDR3 protein. The profile shows about 540,000 distinct CDR3 sequences, about 43% of them singletons. Sample: peripheral blood or thyroid tissue (not recorded which). The receptors were sampled from a woman between 18 and 29 years old with Graves' hyperthyroidism.

This clonotype was recorded many times. The chain joins TRBV24-1 to TRBJ1-5; D is unresolved. Trimming cost V 4 bases and J 2 bases, with 14 bases left between them. The CDR3 sequence is 16 residues long. Germline values: CDR1 KGHDR, CDR2 SFDVKD. CDR3 bases: TGTGCCACCAGTGACTCGGTGGGCTTAGGCAATCAGCCCCAGCATTTT. Protein: CATSDSVGLGNQPQHF.

The chain's CDR3 is CARGPGHANTGELFF. The CDR3 nucleotides read TGTGCTAGAGGCCCGGGGCACGCGAACACCGGGGAGCTGTTTTTT. V usage is TRBV19 and J usage is TRBJ2-2; the D gene could be TRBD1 or TRBD2 (5 bases each). The CDR3 consists of 15 residues. In germline, CDR1 is LNHDA, CDR2 SQIVND (reference sequence).

This clonotype has a count of ten or more. The V gene is TRBV2, the J gene TRBJ2-7; D possibly corresponds to TRBD2 (5 bases). The CDR3 runs to 14 residues. Germline V gene data show CDR1 as SNHLY and CDR2 as FYNNEI. Trimming pared 3 bases from V and 1 base from J, leaving 10 bases between. This chain's CDR3 is CASSDGGLSYEQYF. CDR3 DNA: TGTGCCAGCAGTGATGGCGGGTTATCCTACGAGCAGTACTTC.

This chain links TRBV14 with TRBJ1-2; 8 bases fit TRBD1. CDR3 size: 14 residues. Germline V gives CDR1 SGHDN, CDR2 FVKESK. Trimming at V came to 5 bases and at J to 3 bases, leaving 5 bases not matched to a gene. CDR3 coding DNA: TGTGCCAGCAGCGACAGGGGACTTTACTATGGCTACACCTTC. It is translated as CASSDRGLYYGYTF.

This clonotype was counted once. The CDR3 spells CASSSTGHNQPQHF. CDR3 DNA sequence: TGTGCCAGCAGCTCCACAGGACACAATCAGCCCCAGCATTTT. The V call is TRBV7-1, the J call TRBJ1-5; D perhaps matches TRBD1 (5 bases). TRBV7-1 is an ORF; its function is uncertain. V gave up 3 bases and J gave up 3 bases, with 9 bases separating them. The CDR3 runs 14 residues.

The table lists this clonotype with a few counts. The gene calls are TRBV5-1 and TRBJ1-1; a possible D gene is TRBD1 (6 bases). The ends were cut back, 4 bases at V and 9 bases at J, with 16 bases in the middle. Germline values: CDR1 SGHRS, CDR2 YFSETQ. The CDR3 has 13 residues. The CDR3 is CASSLEGGGQAFF. In DNA, the CDR3 is TGCGCCAGCAGCCTGGAAGGGGGGGGGCAAGCTTTCTTT. Drawing the rest from reference TRBV5-1 and TRBJ1-1, the complete variable domain is KAGVTQTPRYLIKTRGQQVTLSCSPISGHRSVSWYQQTPGQGLQFLFEYFSETQRNKGNFPGRFSGRQFSNSRSEMNVSTLELGDSALYLCASSLEGGGQAFFGQGTRLTVV.

The gene calls are TRBV12-3 or TRBV12-4 and TRBJ1-1; 7 bases align to TRBD1. Losses at the gene ends were 5 bases for V and 1 base for J; bases not matched to a gene: 10. The CDR3 extends over 16 amino acids. The CDR3 DNA sequence: TGTGCCAGCAGTAATCTCCAGGGGGGGTCGAACACTGAAGCTTTCTTT. Encoded protein: CASSNLQGGSNTEAFF.